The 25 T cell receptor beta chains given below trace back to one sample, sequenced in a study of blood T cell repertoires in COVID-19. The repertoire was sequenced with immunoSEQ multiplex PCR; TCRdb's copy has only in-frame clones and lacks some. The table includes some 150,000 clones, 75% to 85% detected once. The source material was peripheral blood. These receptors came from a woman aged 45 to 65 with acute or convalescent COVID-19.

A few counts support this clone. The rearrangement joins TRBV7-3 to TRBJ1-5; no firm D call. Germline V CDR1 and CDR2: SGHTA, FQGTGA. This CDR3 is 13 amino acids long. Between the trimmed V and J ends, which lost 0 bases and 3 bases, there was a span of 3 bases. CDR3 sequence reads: CASSLTANQPQHF. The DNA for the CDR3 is TGTGCCAGCAGCTTAACGGCCAATCAGCCCCAGCATTTT.

The CDR3 DNA sequence: TGCGCCAGCAGCCCGACCTGGACAGACAGCAACTATGGCTACACCTTC. It specifies CASSPTWTDSNYGYTF. The V gene is TRBV4-3, the J gene TRBJ1-2; TRBD1 might be the D (6 bases). V dropped 4 bases and J dropped 2 bases, with 17 bases sitting between them. CDR1 and CDR2 (germline): LGHNA, YSLEER. The CDR3 totals 16 residues.

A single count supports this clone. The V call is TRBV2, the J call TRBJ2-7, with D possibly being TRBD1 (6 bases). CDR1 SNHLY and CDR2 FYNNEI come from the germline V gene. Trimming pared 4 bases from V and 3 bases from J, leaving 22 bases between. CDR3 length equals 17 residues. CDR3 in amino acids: CASSAASGQYLLYEQYF. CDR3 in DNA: TGTGCCAGCAGTGCGGCTTCAGGACAGTATCTGCTCTACGAGCAGTACTTC.

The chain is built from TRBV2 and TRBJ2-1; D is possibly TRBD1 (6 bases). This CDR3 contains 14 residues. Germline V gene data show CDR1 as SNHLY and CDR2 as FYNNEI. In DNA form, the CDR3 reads TGTGCGACCCTCCGGGACAAACCATACAATGAGCAGTTCTTC. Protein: CATLRDKPYNEQFF.

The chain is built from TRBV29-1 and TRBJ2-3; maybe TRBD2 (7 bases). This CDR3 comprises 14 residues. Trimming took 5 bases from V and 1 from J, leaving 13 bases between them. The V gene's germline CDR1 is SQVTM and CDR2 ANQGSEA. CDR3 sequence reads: CSVLQGGGTDTQYF. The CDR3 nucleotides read TGCAGCGTTCTACAGGGAGGGGGCACAGATACGCAGTATTTT.

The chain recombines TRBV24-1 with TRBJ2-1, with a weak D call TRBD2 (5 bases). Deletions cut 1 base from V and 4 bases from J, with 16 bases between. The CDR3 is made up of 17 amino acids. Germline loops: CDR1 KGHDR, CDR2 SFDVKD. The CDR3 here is CATSDFGPGSSYNEQFF. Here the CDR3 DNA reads TGTGCCACCAGTGATTTTGGGCCGGGGTCCTCTTACAATGAGCAGTTCTTC.

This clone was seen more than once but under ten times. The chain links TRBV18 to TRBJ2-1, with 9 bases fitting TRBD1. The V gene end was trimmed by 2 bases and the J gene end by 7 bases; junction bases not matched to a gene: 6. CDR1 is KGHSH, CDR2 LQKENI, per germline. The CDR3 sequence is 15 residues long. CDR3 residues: CASSPITQGANEQFF. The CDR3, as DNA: TGTGCCAGCTCACCAATAACACAGGGGGCGAATGAGCAGTTCTTC. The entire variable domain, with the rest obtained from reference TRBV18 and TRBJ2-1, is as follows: NAGVMQNPRHLVRRRGQEARLRCSPMKGHSHVYWYRQLPEEGLKFMVYLQKENIIDESGMPKERFSAEFPKEGPSILRIQQVVRGDSAAYFCASSPITQGANEQFFGPGTRLTVL.

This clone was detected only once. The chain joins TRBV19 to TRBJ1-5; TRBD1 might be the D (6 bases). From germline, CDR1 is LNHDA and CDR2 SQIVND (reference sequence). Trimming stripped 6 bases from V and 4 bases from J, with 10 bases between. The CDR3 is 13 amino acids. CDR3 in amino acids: CASRRQENQPQHF. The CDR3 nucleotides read TGTGCCAGTAGAAGACAGGAGAATCAGCCCCAGCATTTT.

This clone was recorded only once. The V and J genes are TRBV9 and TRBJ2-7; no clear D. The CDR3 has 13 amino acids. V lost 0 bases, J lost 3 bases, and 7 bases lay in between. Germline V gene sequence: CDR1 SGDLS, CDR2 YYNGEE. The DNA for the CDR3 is TGTGCCAGCAGCGTAGCTCACAGCTACGAGCAGTACTTC. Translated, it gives CASSVAHSYEQYF.

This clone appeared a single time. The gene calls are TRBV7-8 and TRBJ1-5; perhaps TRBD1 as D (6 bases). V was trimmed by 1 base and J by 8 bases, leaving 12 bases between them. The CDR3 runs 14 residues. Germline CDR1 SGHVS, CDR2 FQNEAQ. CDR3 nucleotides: TGTGCCAGCAGCTTAGGCTTCGCAGGGGAGCCCCAGCATTTT. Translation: CASSLGFAGEPQHF.

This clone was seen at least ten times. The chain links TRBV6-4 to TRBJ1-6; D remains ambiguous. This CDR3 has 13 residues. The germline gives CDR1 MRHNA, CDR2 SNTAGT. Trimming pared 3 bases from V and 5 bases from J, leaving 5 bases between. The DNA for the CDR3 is TGTGCCAGCAGTGAAGAGGATAATTCACCCCTCCACTTT. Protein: CASSEEDNSPLHF.

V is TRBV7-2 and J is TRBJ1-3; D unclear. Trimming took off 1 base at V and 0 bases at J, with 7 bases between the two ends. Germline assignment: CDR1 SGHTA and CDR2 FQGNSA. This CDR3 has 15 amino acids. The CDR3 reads CASSLVASSGNTIYF. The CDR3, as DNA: TGTGCCAGCAGCTTAGTGGCCAGCTCTGGAAACACCATATATTTT.

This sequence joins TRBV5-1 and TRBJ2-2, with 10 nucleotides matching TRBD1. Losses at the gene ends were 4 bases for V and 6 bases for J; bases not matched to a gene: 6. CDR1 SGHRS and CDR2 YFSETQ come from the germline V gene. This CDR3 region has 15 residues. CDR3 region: CASSGRDRGSGELFF. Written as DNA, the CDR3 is TGCGCCAGCAGCGGCCGGGACAGGGGTTCCGGGGAGCTGTTTTTT.

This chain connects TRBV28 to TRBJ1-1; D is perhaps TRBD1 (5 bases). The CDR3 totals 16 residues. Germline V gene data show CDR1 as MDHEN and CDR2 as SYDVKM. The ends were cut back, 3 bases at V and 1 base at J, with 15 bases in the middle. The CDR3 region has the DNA TGTGCCAGCAGTTTTGTTGAGGGACTGTGGAACACTGAAGCTTTCTTT. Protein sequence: CASSFVEGLWNTEAFF.

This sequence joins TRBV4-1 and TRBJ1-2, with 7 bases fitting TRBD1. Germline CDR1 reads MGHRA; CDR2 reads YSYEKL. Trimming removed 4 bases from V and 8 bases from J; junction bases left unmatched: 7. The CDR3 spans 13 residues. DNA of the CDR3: TGCGCCAGCAGCCGGGACAGCTCTGGGGGCTACACCTTC. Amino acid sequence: CASSRDSSGGYTF.

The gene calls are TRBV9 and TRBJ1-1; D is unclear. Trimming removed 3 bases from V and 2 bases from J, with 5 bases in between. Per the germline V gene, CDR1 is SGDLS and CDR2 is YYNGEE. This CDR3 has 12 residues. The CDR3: CASSAYNTEAFF. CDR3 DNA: TGTGCCAGCAGCGCCTATAACACTGAAGCTTTCTTT.

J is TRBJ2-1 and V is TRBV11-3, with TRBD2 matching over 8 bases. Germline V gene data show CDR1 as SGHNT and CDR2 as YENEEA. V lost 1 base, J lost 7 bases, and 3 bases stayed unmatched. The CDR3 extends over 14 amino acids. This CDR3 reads CASSLGTGGNEQFF. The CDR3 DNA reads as TGTGCCAGCAGCTTAGGGACGGGGGGGAATGAGCAGTTCTTC.

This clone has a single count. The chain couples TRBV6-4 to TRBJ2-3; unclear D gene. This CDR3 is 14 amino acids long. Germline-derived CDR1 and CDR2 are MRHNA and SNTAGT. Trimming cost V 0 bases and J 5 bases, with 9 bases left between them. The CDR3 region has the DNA TGTGCCAGCAGTGACTCCGGCGCGGAAGATACGCAGTATTTT. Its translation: CASSDSGAEDTQYF.

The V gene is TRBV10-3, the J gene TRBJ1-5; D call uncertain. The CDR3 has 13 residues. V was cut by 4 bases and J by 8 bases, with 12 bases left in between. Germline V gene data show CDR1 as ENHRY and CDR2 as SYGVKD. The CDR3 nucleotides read TGTGCCATCAGTGTTGGCAGTAAAGAGCCCCAGCATTTT. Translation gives CAISVGSKEPQHF.

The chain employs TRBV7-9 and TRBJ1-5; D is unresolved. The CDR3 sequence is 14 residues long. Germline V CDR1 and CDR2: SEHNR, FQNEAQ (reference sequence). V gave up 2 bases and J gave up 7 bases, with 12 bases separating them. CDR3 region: CASSLSAGPQPQHF. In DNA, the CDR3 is TGTGCCAGCAGCTTATCAGCAGGTCCGCAGCCCCAGCATTTT.

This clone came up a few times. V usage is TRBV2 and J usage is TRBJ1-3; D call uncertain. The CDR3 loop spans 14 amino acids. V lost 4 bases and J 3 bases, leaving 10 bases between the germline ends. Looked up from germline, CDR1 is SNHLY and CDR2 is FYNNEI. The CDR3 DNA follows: TGTGCCAGCAGTGGTGGCCCTAGTGGAAACACCATATATTTT. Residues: CASSGGPSGNTIYF.

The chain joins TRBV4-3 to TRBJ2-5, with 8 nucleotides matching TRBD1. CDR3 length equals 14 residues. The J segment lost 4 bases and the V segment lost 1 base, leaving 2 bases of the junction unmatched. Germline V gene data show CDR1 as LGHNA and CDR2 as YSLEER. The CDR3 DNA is TGCGCCAGCAGCCAAGGACAGGGGTCAGAGACCCAGTACTTC. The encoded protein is CASSQGQGSETQYF.

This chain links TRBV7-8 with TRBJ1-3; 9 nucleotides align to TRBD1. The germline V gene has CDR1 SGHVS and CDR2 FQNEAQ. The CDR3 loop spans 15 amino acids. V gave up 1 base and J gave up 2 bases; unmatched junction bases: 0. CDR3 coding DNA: TGTGCCAGCAGCTTAGACAGGGGGCCTGGAAACACCATATATTTT. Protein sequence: CASSLDRGPGNTIYF.

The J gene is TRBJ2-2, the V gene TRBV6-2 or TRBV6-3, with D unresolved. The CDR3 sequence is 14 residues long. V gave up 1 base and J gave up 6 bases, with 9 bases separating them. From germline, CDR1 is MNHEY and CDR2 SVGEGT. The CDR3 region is CASSYYQWPGELFF. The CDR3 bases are TGTGCCAGCAGTTACTACCAGTGGCCCGGGGAGCTGTTTTTT.

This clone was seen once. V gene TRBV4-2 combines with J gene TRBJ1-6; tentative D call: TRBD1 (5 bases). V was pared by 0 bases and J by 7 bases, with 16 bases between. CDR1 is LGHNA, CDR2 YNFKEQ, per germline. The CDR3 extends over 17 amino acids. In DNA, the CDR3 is TGTGCCAGCAGCCAAGATTTCCAGGGTAACTGGAATTCACCCCTCCACTTT. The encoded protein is CASSQDFQGNWNSPLHF.